Below are 6 T cell receptor beta chains sequenced from a single sample in a study of T cells in Graves' hyperthyroidism and ophthalmopathy. Template material for amplifying TCR beta CDR3 regions consisted of RNA transcripts. When the TCR CDR3 underwent first-round RT-PCR, the HTBI primer set was used. TCRdb re-analysed the multiplex PCR reads in MiXCR, keeping a single row per CDR3 protein. This table holds about 840,000 distinct CDR3 sequences, more than 30% found once. Sequencing was carried out using blood. Every receptor here comes from a man younger than 35 with Graves' hyperthyroidism.

This clonotype was seen many times. The chain uses TRBV9 and TRBJ1-1, with D unclear. This CDR3 comprises 10 residues. Germline-derived CDR1 and CDR2 are SGDLS and YYNGEE. The DNA of the CDR3 is TGTGCTACCCCTTCGAGAGAAGCTTTCTTT. Translation: CATPSREAFF.

Only one count was recorded for this clonotype. The genes are TRBV11-1 and TRBJ1-2; a possible D gene is TRBD1 (5 bases). From germline, CDR1 is SGHAT and CDR2 FQDESV (reference sequence). This CDR3 has 13 residues. V was clipped by 4 bases and J by 6 bases, with 12 bases between them. CDR3 residues: CASSSSWGDGYTF. The CDR3, as DNA: TGTGCCAGCAGCTCCTCCTGGGGGGATGGCTACACCTTC. Using reference TRBV11-1 and TRBJ1-2 for the parts outside the CDR3, the full variable domain is EAEVAQSPRYKITEKSQAVAFWCDPISGHATLYWYRQILGQGPELLVQFQDESVVDDSQLPKDRFSAERLKGVDSTLKIQPAELGDSAMYLCASSSSWGDGYTFGSGTRLTVV.

This clonotype was seen many times. The chain links TRBV12-3 or TRBV12-4 to TRBJ2-7; unclear D gene. The length of the CDR3 is 12 residues. With 7 bases removed from V and 3 bases from J, the gap between germline ends came to 10 bases. CDR3 in amino acids: CASTFNNYEQYF. In nucleotides, the CDR3 is TGTGCCAGCACCTTTAACAACTACGAGCAGTACTTC.

The sample holds a few counts of this clonotype. The chain links TRBV20-1 to TRBJ1-1; tentative D call: TRBD1 (5 bases). This CDR3 comprises 14 residues. Germline V gene sequence: CDR1 DFQATT, CDR2 SNEGSKA (reference sequence). With 3 bases removed from V and 0 bases from J, the gap between germline ends came to 11 bases. The CDR3 spells CSARLGAVNTEAFF. For the CDR3, the DNA is TGCAGTGCTAGGTTAGGGGCGGTGAACACTGAAGCTTTCTTT.

This sequence joins TRBV11-2 and TRBJ2-7, with TRBD1 matching over 7 bases. Germline assignment: CDR1 SGHAT and CDR2 FQNNGV. The CDR3 contains 15 residues. Losses at the gene ends were 2 bases for V and 5 bases for J; bases not matched to a gene: 9. DNA of the CDR3: TGTGCCAGCAGCTTAACCAGGACAGGCATCCACGAGCAGTACTTC. It codes for CASSLTRTGIHEQYF. Full variable domain (outside the CDR3, taken from reference TRBV11-2 and TRBJ2-7): EAGVAQSPRYKIIEKRQSVAFWCNPISGHATLYWYQQILGQGPKLLIQFQNNGVVDDSQLPKDRFSAERLKGVDSTLKIQPAKLEDSAVYLCASSLTRTGIHEQYFGPGTRLTVT.

This clonotype appeared many times. A read error may be the cause here, since a much bigger clone is one base away. The chain carries TRBV12-3 or TRBV12-4 and TRBJ1-2, with TRBD1 as a possible D gene (5 bases). Trimming cost V 6 bases and J 6 bases, with 8 bases left between them. The CDR3 totals 11 residues. The CDR3 DNA reads TGTGCCAGCAGCGCGGGGGATGGCTACACCTTC. Translating it yields CASSAGDGYTF.